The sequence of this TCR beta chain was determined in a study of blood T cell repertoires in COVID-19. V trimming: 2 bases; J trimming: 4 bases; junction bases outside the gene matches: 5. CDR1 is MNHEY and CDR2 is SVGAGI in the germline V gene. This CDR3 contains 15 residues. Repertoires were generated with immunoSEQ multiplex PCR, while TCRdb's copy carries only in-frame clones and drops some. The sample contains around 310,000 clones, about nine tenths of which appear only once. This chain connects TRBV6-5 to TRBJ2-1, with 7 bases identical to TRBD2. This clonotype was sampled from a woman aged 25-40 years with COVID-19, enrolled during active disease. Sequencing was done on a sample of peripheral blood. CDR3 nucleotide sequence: TGTGCCAGCAGTTACGGGACTACACTATACAATGAGCAGTTCTTC. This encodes CASSYGTTLYNEQFF.